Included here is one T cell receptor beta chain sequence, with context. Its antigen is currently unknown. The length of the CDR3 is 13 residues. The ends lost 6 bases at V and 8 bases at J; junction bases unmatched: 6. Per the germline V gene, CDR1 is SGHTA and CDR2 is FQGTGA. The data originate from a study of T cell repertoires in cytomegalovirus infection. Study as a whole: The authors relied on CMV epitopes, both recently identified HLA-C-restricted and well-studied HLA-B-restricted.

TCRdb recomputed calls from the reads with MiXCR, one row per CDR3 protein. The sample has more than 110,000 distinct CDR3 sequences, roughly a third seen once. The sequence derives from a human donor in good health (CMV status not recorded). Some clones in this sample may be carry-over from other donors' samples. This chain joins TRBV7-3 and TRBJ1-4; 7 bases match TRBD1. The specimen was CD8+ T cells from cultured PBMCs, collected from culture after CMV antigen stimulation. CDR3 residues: CASRSGGEEKLFF. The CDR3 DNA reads TGTGCCAGCAGATCAGGGGGTGAGGAAAAACTGTTTTTT.